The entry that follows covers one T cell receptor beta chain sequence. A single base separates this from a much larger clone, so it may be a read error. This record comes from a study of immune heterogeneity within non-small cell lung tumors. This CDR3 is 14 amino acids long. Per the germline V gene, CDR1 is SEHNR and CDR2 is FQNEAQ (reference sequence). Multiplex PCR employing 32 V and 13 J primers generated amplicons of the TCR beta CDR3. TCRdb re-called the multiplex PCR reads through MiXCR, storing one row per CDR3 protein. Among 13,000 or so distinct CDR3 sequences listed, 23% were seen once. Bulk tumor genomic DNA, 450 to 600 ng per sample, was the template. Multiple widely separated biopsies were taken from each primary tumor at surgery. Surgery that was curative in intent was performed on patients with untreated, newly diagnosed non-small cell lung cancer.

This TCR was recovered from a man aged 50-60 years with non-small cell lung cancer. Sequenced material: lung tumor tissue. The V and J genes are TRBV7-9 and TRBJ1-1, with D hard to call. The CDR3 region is CASSLEQPNTKAFF. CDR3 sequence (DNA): TGTGCCAGCAGCTTAGAACAGCCGAACACTAAAGCTTTCTTT. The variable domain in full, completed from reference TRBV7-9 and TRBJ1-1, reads DTGVSQNPRHKITKRGQNVTFRCDPISEHNRLYWYRQTLGQGPEFLTYFQNEAQLEKSRLLSDRFSAERPKGSFSTLEIQRTEQGDSAMYLCASSLEQPNTKAFFGQGTRLTVV.